Each of the 10 T cell receptor beta chains below was sequenced from the same sample in a study of T cell changes during pregnancy in multiple sclerosis. The assay was immunoSEQ multiplex PCR, and TCRdb's table has in-frame clones only and misses some. The profile shows 55,000 or so clones, 92% of them singletons. The material sequenced was CD4+ T cells from peripheral blood mononuclear cells, taken after pregnancy. The receptors were sampled from a female donor in good health, enrolled as a control in a pregnancy study.

V usage is TRBV7-2 and J usage is TRBJ1-2; TRBD1 is a possible D gene (5 bases). Looked up from germline, CDR1 is SGHTA and CDR2 is FQGNSA. V was trimmed by 5 bases and J by 4 bases, leaving 17 bases between them. This CDR3 contains 15 residues. CDR3 sequence: CASSTIDSRGYGYTF. CDR3 nucleotide sequence: TGTGCCAGCAGCACGATTGACAGTAGAGGCTATGGCTACACCTTC.

This chain links TRBV12-2 with TRBJ2-1; the listed D gene, TRBD1, was not tested against the DNA. TRBV12-2 is listed as a pseudogene. There are 11 residues in the CDR3. The CDR3 is CASRPGLRQFF. CDR3 DNA: TGTGCAAGTCGCCCTGGCTTACGGCAGTTCTTC.

This clone was observed a few times. J is TRBJ2-1 and V is TRBV6-1; TRBD1 matches at 7 bases. Trimming removed 5 bases from V and 1 base from J; junction bases left unmatched: 5. In germline, CDR1 is MNHNS, CDR2 SASEGT. This CDR3 is built from 15 residues. DNA for the CDR3: TGTGCCAGCAGTAAGGGGACAGTTTCCTACAATGAGCAGTTCTTC. Its translation: CASSKGTVSYNEQFF.

On this clone: Different DNA sequences within this sample yield the same CDR3. V gene TRBV7-9 combines with J gene TRBJ2-5; unclear D gene. Germline V gene data show CDR1 as SEHNR and CDR2 as FQNEAQ (reference sequence). The V end lost 0 bases, the J end lost 5 bases, and 4 bases lay between the germline ends. This CDR3 is 12 amino acids long. The CDR3 DNA sequence: TGTGCCAGCAGCTTAGCGCGGGAGACCCAGTACTTC. Translation gives CASSLARETQYF.

The CDR3 DNA follows: TGTGCCAGCTCACGGGGGGGGGCCCTCCCTGTGCAGTTCTTC. Translation: CASSRGGALPVQFF. V and J are TRBV9 and TRBJ2-1, with 8 positions matching TRBD2. With V trimmed by 7 bases and J by 12 bases, 15 bases remained unmatched. The CDR3 runs 14 residues. Germline V lookup: CDR1 SGDLS, CDR2 YYNGEE.

V and J are TRBV9 and TRBJ1-3; 8 positions match TRBD1. Trimming took 0 bases from V and 8 from J; bases not matched to a gene: 10. This CDR3 is built from 16 residues. Per the germline V gene, CDR1 is SGDLS and CDR2 is YYNGEE. The DNA of the CDR3 is TGTGCCAGCAGCGTAGATGGCAGGGGGCTAGTAGACACCATATATTTT. Translating it yields CASSVDGRGLVDTIYF.

V gene TRBV6-5 combines with J gene TRBJ1-6; D call uncertain. Germline V lookup: CDR1 MNHEY, CDR2 SVGAGI. The CDR3 is 13 residues long. Trimming removed 6 bases at V and 9 bases at J, with 12 bases between. The CDR3 bases are TGTGCCAGCAGCCCCCGACGGAGTTCACCCCTCCACTTT. Its translation is CASSPRRSSPLHF.

The CDR3 nucleotides are TGTGCCAGCAGCTTAGTAGCGGGCGGGGGCTCCTACGAGCAGTACTTC. It is translated as CASSLVAGGGSYEQYF. The chain employs TRBV7-9 and TRBJ2-7; TRBD2 aligns across 7 bases. Trimming at V came to 1 base and at J to 0 bases, leaving 6 bases not matched to a gene. This CDR3 region has 16 residues. Germline CDR1 is SEHNR and CDR2 is FQNEAQ (reference sequence).

The chain joins TRBV2 to TRBJ2-5, with D unclear. V dropped 8 bases and J dropped 5 bases, with 9 bases sitting between them. Looked up from germline, CDR1 is SNHLY and CDR2 is FYNNEI. The CDR3 extends over 11 amino acids. The CDR3 here is CASGFEETQYF. The DNA of the CDR3 is TGTGCCAGCGGTTTTGAGGAGACCCAGTACTTC.

This chain connects TRBV5-1 to TRBJ2-1, with D tentatively TRBD1 (5 bases). Germline V gene data show CDR1 as SGHRS and CDR2 as YFSETQ. The CDR3 consists of 14 residues. Trimming stripped 4 bases from V and 1 base from J, with 9 bases between. CDR3 sequence reads: CASSAAGSYNEQFF. In nucleotides, the CDR3 is TGCGCCAGCAGCGCGGCAGGGTCCTACAATGAGCAGTTCTTC.